The T cell receptor beta chain described here comes from a study of blood T cell repertoires in COVID-19. As for the study in general: Samples representing acute and convalescent COVID-19 were sourced from the United States, Italy and Spain.

CDR3 length equals 12 residues. CDR1 LNHDA and CDR2 SQIVND come from the germline V gene (reference sequence). V lost 9 bases and J lost 0, with 7 bases in between. The method was immunoSEQ multiplex PCR; TCRdb's version includes in-frame clones alone and lacks a portion of them. The data hold hundreds of thousands of clones, with about 88% observed a single time. Sequenced: peripheral blood. The rearrangement uses TRBV19 and TRBJ2-3; perhaps TRBD2 as D (6 bases). This TCR came from a man aged 55-75 years with acute or convalescent COVID-19. The CDR3 bases are TGTGCCAGCGGAGGGAGCACAGATACGCAGTATTTT. Encoded protein: CASGGSTDTQYF.